These 9 T cell receptor beta chains came from one sample sequenced in a study of blood T cells in healthy people across ages. With a J-beta primer mix and a sample-barcoded 5' primer, a second PCR ran about 7 to 11 cycles. TCRdb re-called the 5' RACE reads with MiXCR, one entry per CDR3 protein. The data contain 630,000 or so distinct CDR3 sequences, approximately 30% of them singletons. Sequenced sample: blood. The receptor set was obtained from a woman aged 80 or older in good health.

The sample holds many counts of this clonotype. The chain carries TRBV7-9 and TRBJ1-6, with 7 bases matching TRBD1. V shed 3 bases and J 7 bases; nucleotides not matched to a gene: 3. The CDR3 consists of 14 residues. Germline values: CDR1 SEHNR, CDR2 FQNEAQ (reference sequence). The CDR3 coding sequence is TGTGCCAGCAGCTTGAGACAGGGAAATTCACCCCTCCACTTT. It yields the protein CASSLRQGNSPLHF.

The genes are TRBV2 and TRBJ1-2; D call uncertain. Germline V gene lookup returns CDR1 SNHLY and CDR2 FYNNEI. Between the trimmed V and J ends, which lost 3 bases and 5 bases, there was a span of 16 bases. CDR3 size: 15 residues. CDR3 bases: TGTGCCAGCAGTGAGGTCCGGCAAGGCCTTTATGGCTACACCTTC. Its protein product is CASSEVRQGLYGYTF. Full variable domain (remainder filled in from reference TRBV2 and TRBJ1-2): EPEVTQTPSHQVTQMGQEVILRCVPISNHLYFYWYRQILGQKVEFLVSFYNNEISEKSEIFDDQFSVERPDGSNFTLKIRSTKLEDSAMYFCASSEVRQGLYGYTFGSGTRLTVV.

The chain links TRBV10-3 to TRBJ2-3; 10 positions match TRBD2. CDR1 and CDR2 (germline): ENHRY, SYGVKD. V trimming: 0 bases; J trimming: 4 bases; junction bases outside the gene matches: 7. CDR3 size: 17 residues. The CDR3 loop is CAISESSSGRSPDTQYF. The CDR3, as DNA: TGTGCCATCAGTGAGTCGAGTAGCGGGAGGAGCCCAGATACGCAGTATTTT.

The chain is built from TRBV4-2 and TRBJ1-4; TRBD1 matches at 9 bases. Looked up from germline, CDR1 is LGHNA and CDR2 is YNFKEQ. Germline trimming cut 4 bases from V and 8 bases from J; bases unmatched to any gene: 8. The CDR3 runs 15 residues. CDR3 in DNA: TGTGCCAGCAGCCTAACTACTGACAGGGGGGAAAAACTGTTTTTT. Translation gives CASSLTTDRGEKLFF.

The sample holds many counts of this clonotype. The rearrangement joins TRBV4-2 to TRBJ2-7, with 13 bases aligning to TRBD2. Germline V gene data show CDR1 as LGHNA and CDR2 as YNFKEQ. The V segment lost 2 bases and the J segment 0 bases; nucleotides outside the gene matches: 7. This CDR3 is built from 18 residues. CDR3 nucleotides: TGTGCCAGCAGCCAATTCCTGGGGACTAGCGGGGCCTCCTACGAGCAGTACTTC. Its protein product is CASSQFLGTSGASYEQYF.

V usage is TRBV24-1 and J usage is TRBJ2-2; 14 bases map to TRBD2. V shed 4 bases, J shed 0 bases, and the junction held 9 bases outside the gene matches. CDR3 length: 20 residues. Germline lookup yields CDR1 KGHDR and CDR2 SFDVKD. This chain's CDR3 is CATSDSGTSGGLANTGELFF. The CDR3 coding sequence is TGTGCCACCAGTGACTCCGGGACTAGCGGGGGACTCGCGAACACCGGGGAGCTGTTTTTT.

This clonotype was picked up many times. V is TRBV29-1 and J is TRBJ2-5, with 8 bases aligning to TRBD1. CDR3 size: 13 residues. CDR1 and CDR2 (germline): SQVTM, ANQGSEA. V shed 6 bases, J shed 4 bases, and the junction held 7 bases outside the gene matches. This chain's CDR3 is CSVKIGTGETQYF. For the CDR3, the DNA is TGCAGCGTCAAAATCGGGACAGGAGAGACCCAGTACTTC.

On this clonotype: A much larger clone differs by one base, so this may be a read error. The rearrangement joins TRBV7-2 to TRBJ2-1, with 8 bases aligning to TRBD2. The CDR3 covers 17 residues. V dropped 5 bases and J dropped 13; count of bases not matched to a gene: 22. The germline V gene encodes CDR1 SGHTA and CDR2 FQGNSA. In nucleotides, the CDR3 is TGTGCCAGCAGCATCCAGCCCCCCTCGGGGGGGAAAGGGACCCAGTTCTTC. It encodes CASSIQPPSGGKGTQFF.

At least ten counts were recorded for this clonotype. CDR3: CASSYSVVVRVETQYF. As DNA, the CDR3 is TGTGCCAGCAGTTACTCAGTGGTTGTCAGGGTTGAGACCCAGTACTTC. This chain connects TRBV6-6 to TRBJ2-5, with D perhaps TRBD1 (5 bases). The V gene lost 0 bases and the J gene lost 5 bases, with 16 bases spanning the gap. CDR1 and CDR2 from the germline V gene are MNHNY and SVGAGI (reference sequence). CDR3 length equals 16 residues.